This T cell receptor (beta chain) was retrieved from a study of blood T cell repertoires in COVID-19. Study-wide context: Samples came from the United States, Italy and Spain, spanning acute and convalescent COVID-19. In each case, the material was cDNA or gDNA derived from T cells, B-cell-depleted T cells, or PBMCs.

Trimming removed 10 bases from V and 3 bases from J; junction bases left unmatched: 14. The CDR3 consists of 16 residues. The V gene's germline CDR1 is WNHNN and CDR2 SYGVQD (reference sequence). Original data processing: Amplification of reference gene primers was used by the study to estimate nucleated cell counts. Assay: immunoSEQ multiplex PCR; the TCRdb copy retains only in-frame clones and omits some. That table gives V, J and clone size, and the DNA gave D and trimming. The data hold under 250,000 clones, with roughly 86% observed a single time. The clonotype was recovered from a woman aged 55-69 years who had recovered from COVID-19. This chain uses TRBV10-1 with TRBJ2-3; 9 bases are a match to TRBD1. Input material: peripheral blood. Written as DNA, the CDR3 is TGCGCCAACAAGTCTCGACAGGGGGGTTTGACAGATACGCAGTATTTT. It yields the protein CANKSRQGGLTDTQYF.